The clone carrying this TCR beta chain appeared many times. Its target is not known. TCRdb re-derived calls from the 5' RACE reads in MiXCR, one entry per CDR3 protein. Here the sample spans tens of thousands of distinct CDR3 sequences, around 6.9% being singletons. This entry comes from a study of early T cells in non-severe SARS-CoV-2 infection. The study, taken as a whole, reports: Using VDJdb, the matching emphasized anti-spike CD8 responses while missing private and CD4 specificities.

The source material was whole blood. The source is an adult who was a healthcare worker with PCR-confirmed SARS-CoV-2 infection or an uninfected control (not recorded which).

CDR3 loop: CASSSLGGPRLTQYF. The CDR3 DNA reads TGTGCCAGCAGCTCTCTCGGGGGGCCCCGCCTGACCCAGTACTTC. The chain is built from TRBV3-1 and TRBJ2-5; TRBD2 is a possible D gene (7 bases). The CDR3 is 15 amino acids. V lost 5 bases, J lost 7 bases, and 20 bases lay in between. CDR1 and CDR2 (germline): LGHDT, YNNKEL (reference sequence).